Following are 2 T cell receptor beta chains from one sample sequenced in a study of cytomegalovirus exposure and HLA in healthy donors. It was with 60 Vbeta and 13 Jbeta primers that the PCR ran. Using immunoSEQ multiplex PCR, the repertoire was profiled, and TCRdb retains in-frame clones only, with some absent. The sample shows about 41,000 clones, and more than 5% sits with its ten largest clones. Sequencing used PBMCs. The receptors come from a man aged 30 to 39 in good health and CMV-seronegative.

J is TRBJ2-7 and V is TRBV27, with D perhaps TRBD1 (8 bases). V was cut by 7 bases and J by 4 bases, with 17 bases left in between. Germline V CDR1 and CDR2: MNHEY, SMNVEV (reference sequence). The CDR3 covers 14 residues. CDR3 DNA: TGTGCCAGCAATACAGGGGGGGCCCTATACGAGCAGTACTTC. Translating gives CASNTGGALYEQYF.

V and J are TRBV27 and TRBJ2-2, with 10 nucleotides matching TRBD2. The CDR3 consists of 19 residues. The junction had 13 bases not matched to a gene; V was cut back by 4 bases and J by 2 bases. The germline V gene has CDR1 MNHEY and CDR2 SMNVEV (reference sequence). The CDR3 sequence is CASSYRVVAGGPNTGELFF. In DNA, the CDR3 is TGTGCCAGCAGTTACCGCGTGGTAGCGGGGGGTCCTAACACCGGGGAGCTGTTTTTT.